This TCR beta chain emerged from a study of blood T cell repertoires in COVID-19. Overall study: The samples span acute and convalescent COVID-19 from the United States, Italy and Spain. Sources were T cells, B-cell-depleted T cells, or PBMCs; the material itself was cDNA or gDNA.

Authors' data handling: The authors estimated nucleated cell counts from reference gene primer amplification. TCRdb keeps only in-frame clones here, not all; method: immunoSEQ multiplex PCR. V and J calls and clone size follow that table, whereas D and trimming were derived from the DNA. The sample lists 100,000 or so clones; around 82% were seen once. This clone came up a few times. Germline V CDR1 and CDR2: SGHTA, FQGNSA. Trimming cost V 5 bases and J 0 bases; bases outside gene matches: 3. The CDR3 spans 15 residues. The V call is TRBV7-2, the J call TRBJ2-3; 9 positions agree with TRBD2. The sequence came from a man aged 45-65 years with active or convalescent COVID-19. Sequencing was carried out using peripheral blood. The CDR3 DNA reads TGTGCCAGCAGCATGACTAGCGGTAGCACAGATACGCAGTATTTT. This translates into CASSMTSGSTDTQYF.